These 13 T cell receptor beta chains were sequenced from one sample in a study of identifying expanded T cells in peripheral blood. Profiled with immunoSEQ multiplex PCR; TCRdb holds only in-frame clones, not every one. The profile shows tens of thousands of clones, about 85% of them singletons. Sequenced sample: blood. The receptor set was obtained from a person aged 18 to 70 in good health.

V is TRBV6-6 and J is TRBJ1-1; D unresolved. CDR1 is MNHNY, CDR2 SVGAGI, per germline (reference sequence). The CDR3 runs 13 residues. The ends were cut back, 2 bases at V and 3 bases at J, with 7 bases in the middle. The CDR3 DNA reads TGTGCCAGCAGTTACACGGGTGACACTGAAGCTTTCTTT. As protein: CASSYTGDTEAFF.

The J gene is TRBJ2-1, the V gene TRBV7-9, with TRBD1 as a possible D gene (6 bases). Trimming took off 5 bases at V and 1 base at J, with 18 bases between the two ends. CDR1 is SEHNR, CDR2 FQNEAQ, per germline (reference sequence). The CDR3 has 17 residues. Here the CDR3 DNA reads TGTGCCAGCAGCCTAGACGGCCCTAGGGGGTCCTACAATGAGCAGTTCTTC. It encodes CASSLDGPRGSYNEQFF.

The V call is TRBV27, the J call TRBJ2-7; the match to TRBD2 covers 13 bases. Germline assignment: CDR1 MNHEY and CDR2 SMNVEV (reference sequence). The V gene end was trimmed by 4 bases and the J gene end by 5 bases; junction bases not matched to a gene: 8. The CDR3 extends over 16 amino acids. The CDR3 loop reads CASSSHLTSGGHEQYF. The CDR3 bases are TGTGCCAGCAGTTCCCATTTGACTAGCGGGGGGCACGAGCAGTACTTC.

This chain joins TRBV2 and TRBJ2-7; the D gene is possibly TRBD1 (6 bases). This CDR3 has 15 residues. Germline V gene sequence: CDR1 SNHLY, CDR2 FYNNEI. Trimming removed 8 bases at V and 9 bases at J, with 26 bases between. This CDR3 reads CASENLQGSTKRQYF. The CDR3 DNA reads TGTGCCAGCGAGAACTTACAGGGATCGACGAAGCGGCAGTACTTC.

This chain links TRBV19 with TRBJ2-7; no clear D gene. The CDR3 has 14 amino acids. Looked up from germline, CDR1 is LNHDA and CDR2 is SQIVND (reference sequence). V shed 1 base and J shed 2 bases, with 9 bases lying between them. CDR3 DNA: TGTGCCAGTAGTATAGCCCTGTCCGCCTACGAGCAGTACTTC. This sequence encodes CASSIALSAYEQYF.

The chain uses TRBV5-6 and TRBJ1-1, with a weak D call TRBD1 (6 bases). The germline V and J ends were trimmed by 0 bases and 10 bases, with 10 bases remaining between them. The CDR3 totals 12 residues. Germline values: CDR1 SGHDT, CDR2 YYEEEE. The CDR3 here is CASSLVGGPAFF. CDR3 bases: TGTGCCAGCAGCTTGGTGGGGGGGCCAGCTTTCTTT.

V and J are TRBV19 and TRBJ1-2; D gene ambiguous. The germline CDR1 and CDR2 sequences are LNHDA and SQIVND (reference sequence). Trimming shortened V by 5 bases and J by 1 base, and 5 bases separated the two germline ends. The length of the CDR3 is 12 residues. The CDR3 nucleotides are TGTGCCAGTAGTGGGGATAACTATGGCTACACCTTC. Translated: CASSGDNYGYTF.

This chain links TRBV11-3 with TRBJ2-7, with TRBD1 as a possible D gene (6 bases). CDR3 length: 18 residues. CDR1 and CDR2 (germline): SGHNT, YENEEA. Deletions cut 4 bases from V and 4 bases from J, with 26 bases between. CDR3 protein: CASSSVSRQGHPKYEQYF. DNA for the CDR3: TGTGCCAGCAGCTCCGTGTCGCGGCAGGGGCATCCGAAGTACGAGCAGTACTTC.

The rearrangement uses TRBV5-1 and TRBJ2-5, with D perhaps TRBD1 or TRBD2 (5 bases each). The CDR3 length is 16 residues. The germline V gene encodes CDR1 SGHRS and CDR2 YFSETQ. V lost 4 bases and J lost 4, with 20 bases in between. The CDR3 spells CASSANAGRVGETQYF. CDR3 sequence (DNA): TGCGCCAGCAGCGCCAACGCAGGGAGAGTAGGAGAGACCCAGTACTTC.

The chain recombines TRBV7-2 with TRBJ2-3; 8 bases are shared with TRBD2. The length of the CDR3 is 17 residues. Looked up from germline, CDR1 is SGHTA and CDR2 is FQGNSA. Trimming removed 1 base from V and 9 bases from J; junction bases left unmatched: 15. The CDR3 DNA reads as TGTGCCAGCAGCTTAGAAGGTTTCGTAGCGGGGCTTCTCACGCAGTATTTT. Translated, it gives CASSLEGFVAGLLTQYF.

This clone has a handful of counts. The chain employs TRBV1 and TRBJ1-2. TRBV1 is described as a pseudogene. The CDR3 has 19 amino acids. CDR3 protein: CTSSQDPARQRQKKGGYTF. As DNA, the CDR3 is TGCACCAGCAGCCAAGATCCTGCCCGACAACGTCAAAAAAAGGGTGGCTACACCTTC.

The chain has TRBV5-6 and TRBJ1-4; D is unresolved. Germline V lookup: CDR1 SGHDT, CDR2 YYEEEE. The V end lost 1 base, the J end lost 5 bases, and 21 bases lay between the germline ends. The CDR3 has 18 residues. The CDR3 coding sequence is TGTGCCAGCAGCTTGCCCACCCTCATACCGGGAAAGAATGAAAAACTGTTTTTT. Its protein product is CASSLPTLIPGKNEKLFF.

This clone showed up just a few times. The CDR3 DNA reads as TGTGCCAGCAGCTTAGGGCGGGCCAGCACAACTTTAGATACGCAGTATTTT. It translates to CASSLGRASTTLDTQYF. The chain is built from TRBV11-2 and TRBJ2-3; tentatively, D is TRBD2 (5 bases). Germline loops: CDR1 SGHAT, CDR2 FQNNGV. The CDR3 covers 17 residues. V dropped 1 base and J dropped 5 bases, with 19 bases sitting between them.